This is a list of T cell receptor beta chains from one sample in a study of fetal regulatory T cell absence and autoimmunity. TCRdb's table, derived via immunoSEQ multiplex PCR, lists solely in-frame clones and lacks some. The data show approximately 49,000 clones, about 86% seen once. Sequenced input: cord blood. The origin of the receptors is a newborn boy with IPEX syndrome. Each CDR3 is given with its conserved first and last residue. D genes are given only for firm matches. Where a row states a size, it is once, few, many or the class of an expanded clone; other rows omit it.

TRBV10-1	NA	NA	13	TRBJ2-1	CASGSTGYNEQFF	TGCGCCAGTGGATCGACAGGTTACAATGAGCAGTTCTTC
TRBV11-2	NA	TRBD1	14	TRBJ1-2	CASSLGGGGYGYTF	TGTGCCAGCAGCCTGGGAGGGGGCGGCTATGGCTACACCTTC
TRBV10-3	NA	TRBD2	18	TRBJ2-3	CAISESWTSGGYTDTQYF	TGTGCCATCAGTGAGTCATGGACTAGCGGGGGATACACAGATACGCAGTATTTT
TRBV6-5	few	TRBD2	15	TRBJ2-7	CASRSLRREIHEQYF	TGTGCCAGCAGAAGCCTCCGGCGGGAGATCCACGAGCAGTACTTC
TRBV27	NA	NA	13	TRBJ1-1	CASSLSRVAEAFF	TGTGCCAGCAGTTTATCCAGGGTTGCTGAAGCTTTCTTT
TRBV6-5	NA	NA	15	TRBJ2-2	CATQVGQVGPGELFF	TGTGCCACCCAGGTAGGTCAGGTGGGGCCCGGGGAGCTGTTTTTT
TRBV11-2	few	NA	12	TRBJ1-2	CATARENYGYTF	TGTGCCACGGCGAGGGAGAACTATGGCTACACCTTC
TRBV28	NA	NA	12	TRBJ1-1	CASSLRGREAFF	TGTGCCAGCAGCCTCCGGGGCCGTGAAGCTTTCTTT
TRBV12-2	NA	NA	15	TRBJ2-7	CASRGTSGRAYEQYF	TGTGCAAGTCGCGGGACTAGCGGGAGGGCCTACGAGCAGTACTTC
TRBV7-2	NA	NA	16	TRBJ2-2	CASSPLSPPRTGELFF	TGTGCCAGCAGCCCACTATCCCCCCCTAGGACCGGGGAGCTGTTTTTT
TRBV6-5	NA	TRBD2	16	TRBJ2-3	CASSYSTSGSTDTQYF	TGTGCCAGCAGTTACTCGACTAGCGGGAGCACAGATACGCAGTATTTT
TRBV6-5	NA	TRBD2	15	TRBJ2-5	CASGDLAGGRETQYF	TGTGCCAGCGGGGATCTAGCGGGGGGGCGCGAGACCCAGTACTTC
TRBV7-2	NA	TRBD2	14	TRBJ2-1	CASSFGGSYNEQFF	TGTGCCAGCAGCTTCGGGGGGTCCTACAATGAGCAGTTCTTC
TRBV6-6	NA	NA	12	TRBJ1-6	CASSYSSSPLHF	TGTGCCAGCAGTTACTCGAGCTCACCCCTCCACTTT
TRBV7-9	NA	TRBD2	13	TRBJ2-1	CASRLAAWNEQFF	TGTGCCAGCAGACTAGCGGCCTGGAATGAGCAGTTCTTC
TRBV11-2	NA	NA	16	TRBJ2-1	CASSPRVPHYYNEQFF	TGTGCCAGCAGCCCCCGGGTGCCCCACTACTACAATGAGCAGTTCTTC
TRBV18	NA	TRBD2	14	TRBJ2-1	CASFPGLAGHEQFF	TGTGCCAGCTTTCCGGGACTAGCGGGTCATGAGCAGTTCTTC
TRBV9	NA	NA	14	TRBJ1-2	CASSVGGANYGYTF	TGTGCCAGCAGCGTAGGAGGAGCTAACTATGGCTACACCTTC
TRBV5-4	NA	TRBD1	14	TRBJ1-2	CASSLDRGNYGYTF	TGTGCCAGCAGCTTGGACAGGGGGAACTATGGCTACACCTTC
TRBV10-3	NA	TRBD2	17	TRBJ2-3	CAISGEGAGGLSDTQYF	TGTGCCATCAGTGGAGAAGGAGCGGGGGGGTTGTCGGATACGCAGTATTTT
TRBV5-1	NA	NA	17	TRBJ1-5	CASKRGPNTVLNQPQHF	TGCGCCAGCAAGCGAGGTCCTAATACGGTCCTTAATCAGCCCCAGCATTTT
TRBV9	few	TRBD1	14	TRBJ1-6	CASSARDRDSPLHF	TGTGCCAGCAGCGCCCGGGACAGGGATTCACCCCTCCACTTT
TRBV5-1	few	TRBD1	15	TRBJ2-7	CASSPGTGGFHEQYF	TGCGCCAGCAGCCCCGGGACAGGGGGTTTCCACGAGCAGTACTTC
TRBV6-1	NA	NA	15	TRBJ2-2	CASSEPADNTGELFF	TGTGCCAGCAGTGAACCGGCGGACAACACCGGGGAGCTGTTTTTT
TRBV6-1	NA	NA	14	TRBJ2-5	CASTLSSDWKTQYF	TGTGCCAGCACCCTTTCGAGCGACTGGAAGACCCAGTACTTC
TRBV2	once	NA	12	TRBJ1-2	CASSDKNYGYTF	TGTGCCAGCAGTGACAAAAACTATGGCTACACCTTC
TRBV2	few	TRBD1	14	TRBJ1-1	CASTVTGQNTEAFF	TGTGCCAGCACTGTGACAGGGCAGAACACTGAAGCTTTCTTT
TRBV2	NA	TRBD2	16	TRBJ2-2	CASNGLAGGRTGELFF	TGTGCCAGCAATGGACTAGCGGGGGGCCGGACCGGGGAGCTGTTTTTT
TRBV30	NA	NA	13	TRBJ2-1	CAWSVLTVSEQFF	TGTGCCTGGAGTGTACTTACTGTTAGTGAGCAGTTCTTC
TRBV5-6	NA	TRBD1	12	TRBJ1-2	CASSSQGAGYTF	TGTGCCAGCAGCTCCCAGGGGGCCGGCTACACCTTC
TRBV5-1	once	NA	14	TRBJ1-3	CASSLDSSGNTIYF	TGCGCCAGCAGCTTGGACAGCTCTGGAAACACCATATATTTT
TRBV6-5	few	TRBD1	13	TRBJ1-1	CASSDRVNTEAFF	TGTGCCAGCTCCGACAGGGTGAACACTGAAGCTTTCTTT
TRBV19	few	TRBD1	13	TRBJ1-2	CASSRTGNYGYTF	TGTGCCAGTAGTAGGACAGGGAACTATGGCTACACCTTC
TRBV11-3	NA	TRBD1	15	TRBJ2-3	CASSFEGGITDTQYF	TGTGCCAGCAGCTTCGAAGGGGGCATCACAGATACGCAGTATTTT
TRBV7-2	NA	NA	15	TRBJ2-1	CASSLAVTIRNEQFF	TGTGCCAGCAGCTTAGCCGTTACGATTCGTAATGAGCAGTTCTTC